This paragraph covers one TCR beta chain sequence. Its antigen remains unidentified. About 40,000 productive templates were obtained per sample on average. Profiling relied on immunoSEQ multiplex PCR, and the TCRdb table lists in-frame clones only, not all of them. The sample has some 13,000 clones; roughly nine tenths are singletons. This record belongs to a study of STAT3 mutations in large granular lymphocyte leukemia. Study overall: Roughly 40% of treated T-LGLL patients showed hematologic response to immunosuppression. Study-level results: Every T-LGLL patient had at least one immunodominant TCRbeta clonotype. In several patients, dominant TCR clone burden exceeded STAT3 mutant burden. TCR clonotype switching after therapy occurred in about 35% of the 18 patients.

Germline V lookup: CDR1 SGDLS, CDR2 YYNGEE. V dropped 2 bases and J dropped 0 bases, with 8 bases sitting between them. CDR3 size: 14 residues. The origin of this receptor is a man in his forties or fifties with T-cell large granular lymphocyte leukemia. Some clones in this sample may be carry-over from other donors' samples. The sample comprised peripheral blood mononuclear cells. This chain connects TRBV9 to TRBJ1-1, with D tentatively TRBD1 (5 bases). CDR3 in amino acids: CASSVSGMNTEAFF. CDR3 nucleotides: TGTGCCAGCAGCGTGTCAGGGATGAACACTGAAGCTTTCTTT.